This T cell receptor (beta chain) originates from a study of blood T cells in healthy people across ages (dated by TCRdb to between 2014 and 2017). Regarding the research as a whole: In model experiments, template switching captured about one uniquely barcoded TCR beta cDNA molecule for every two T cells. The study measured age-related changes in TCR beta repertoire diversity using deep sequencing normalized with unique cDNA molecular identifiers. Four age groups were formed from the donors: young (average around 15 years), middle-aged (approximately 42), aged (approximately 60) and long-lived (about 75). To avoid experimental bias, donors of different ages were distributed randomly across sequencing lanes. Using the same blood draw, the study looked at two additional independent replicas of 1 million unique cDNA reads for two donors, one aged 18 to 30 and the other aged 80 or older. Study-wide findings and limitations: Because the CMV infection status of the donors was unknown, age-related changes in expanded clonotypes may potentially have been confounded. Estimates of total diversity based on one million sequenced T cells were considered lower bounds and underestimates. Compared with the aged group, the long-lived group had more naive CD4+ T cells, fewer expanded clones and increased TCR diversity, a pattern suggesting age selection. Observed TCR beta diversity correlated strongly with the percentage of naive T cells measured by flow cytometry. Since profiling was done on bulk unsorted PBMCs, naive and antigen-experienced compartments could not be conclusively compared. Observed TCR beta diversity per million T cells fell roughly linearly with age, and a significant reduction was already apparent by age around 36.

Library creation used 5' RACE. This sample was sequenced with an Illumina HiSeq 2500. The second PCR ran for about 7 to 11 cycles and used a J-beta primer mix along with a sample-barcoded 5' primer. Each TCR beta cDNA molecule received a unique molecular identifier from a template-switch 5' adaptor carrying 12 random nucleotides. Each sample yielded at least 2.5 million CDR3-containing paired-end reads. The Mint cDNA synthesis kit, primed by a TRBC-specific oligonucleotide, was used to synthesize first-strand cDNA from all RNA. Following uracil-DNA glycosylase treatment, a first 18-cycle PCR with universal primers M1SS and BC2_uni_R was performed on all cDNA. The published analysis was carried out like this. Each sample was normalized by randomly selecting 1 million high-quality reads, each carrying a distinct molecular identifier. Instead of being binned into consensus sequences, reads with shared molecular identifiers were discarded. MiTCR, set to a Q25 quality threshold and the strictest error-elimination algorithm, was used for CDR3 identification, clonotype clustering and error correction. A nonparametric unseen species model using Euler transformation provided a lower-bound estimate of total TCR beta diversity. TCRdb's own reprocessing of the public reads used fastp at Q25 and MiXCR and kept productive beta chains. For every CDR3 protein sequence, its rows merge into one entry that carries the most common genes and DNA. Clone size and V and J calls follow TCRdb, not the original study. The sample data list over a million distinct CDR3 sequences, and roughly 45% of these were observed just once. The ten largest clones add up to 18% of the sample.

Worth noting for this clonotype: Its antigen remains unidentified. There are no base qualities to consult, and no much larger clone falls within one base.

The CDR3 covers 17 residues, taking in both the cysteine and the phenylalanine. This entry keeps only the CDR3 DNA: 51 bases, framed from base 1. Unmatched junction bases come to 12, with V trimmed by 4 bases and J by 3 bases. The approximately 39 donors, aged about 6 to 95 years, were systemically healthy Caucasian individuals from Russia. Each donor gave roughly 9.5 milliliters of peripheral blood, collected into EDTA-treated Vacutainer tubes. Ficoll-Paque density-gradient centrifugation was used to isolate PBMCs, with at least 6.5 million per sample. Trizol reagent was used to extract total RNA from PBMCs, with at least 5.5 micrograms per sample. The percentages of naive CD45RAhigh/CD27high T cells were determined by flow cytometry on a PBMC aliquot from every donor.

The source of this sequence is a woman aged 60-75 years in good health. Recombination linked TRBV12-3 or TRBV12-4 to TRBJ2-3, and TRBD1 aligns with 8 junction nucleotides. Sequencing used blood. The DNA sequence reads TGTGCCAGCAGTTCTGCAGGGGGCTGGGTGGCTACAGATACGCAGTATTTT. Its protein product is CASSSAGGWVATDTQYF.